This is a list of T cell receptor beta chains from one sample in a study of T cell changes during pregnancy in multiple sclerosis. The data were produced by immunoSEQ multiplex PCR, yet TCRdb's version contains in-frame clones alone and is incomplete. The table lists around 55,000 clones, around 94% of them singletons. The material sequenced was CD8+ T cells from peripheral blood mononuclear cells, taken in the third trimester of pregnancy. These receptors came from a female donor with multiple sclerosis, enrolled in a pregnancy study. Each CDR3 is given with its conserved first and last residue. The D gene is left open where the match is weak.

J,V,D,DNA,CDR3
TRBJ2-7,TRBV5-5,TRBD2,TGTGCCAGCAGCTTGGAGGGGGATAGCGGGAGCTACGAGCAGTACTTC,CASSLEGDSGSYEQYF
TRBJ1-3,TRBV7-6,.,TGTGCCAGCAGCCCCGACACCTCTGGAAACACCATATATTTT,CASSPDTSGNTIYF
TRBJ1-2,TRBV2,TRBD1,TGTGCCAGCAGTGAAGGGGGACAGTACTATGGCTACACCTTC,CASSEGGQYYGYTF
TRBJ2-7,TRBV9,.,TGTGCCAGCAGCCCCTCGGGGTTAAGGGAGCAGTACTTC,CASSPSGLREQYF
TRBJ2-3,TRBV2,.,TGTGCCAGCACTATCGGACTGACGAGCACAGATACGCAGTATTTT,CASTIGLTSTDTQYF
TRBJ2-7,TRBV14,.,TGTGCCAGCAGTCAGGCAGGGATCTCCTACGAGCAGTACTTC,CASSQAGISYEQYF
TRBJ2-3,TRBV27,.,TGTGCCAGCAGTCCACCCCCGGGCACAGATACGCAGTATTTT,CASSPPPGTDTQYF
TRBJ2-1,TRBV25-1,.,TGTGCCAGCAGTACTCCGAAGGGGCACGGGTCCAAAGAGGAGCAGTTCTTC,CASSTPKGHGSKEEQFF
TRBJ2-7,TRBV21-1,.,TGTGCCAGCAGCAAAGACGAGAGCGAGCAGTACTTC,CASSKDESEQYF
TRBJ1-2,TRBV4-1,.,TGCGCCAGCAGCCAAGATCCCAGCGACTATGGCTACACCTTC,CASSQDPSDYGYTF
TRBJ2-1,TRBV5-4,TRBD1,TGTGCCAGCAGCCAGGACAGGGGGGGGTTTGGGCAGTTCTTC,CASSQDRGGFGQFF